The rows below give T cell receptor beta chains drawn from one sample of a study of T-cell reconstitution after alpha-beta-depleted transplantation in children. TCRdb ran MiXCR on the PCR reads and lists one entry per CDR3 protein. The data hold about 1,000,000 distinct CDR3 sequences, with about 30% observed a single time. The input for sequencing was PBMCs, mostly from graft donor cells, taken 360 days after TCRalphabeta/CD19-depleted stem cell transplant. These receptor sequences come from a boy under two years old who had a stem cell transplant for SCID, so the T cells may come from the graft donor. The CDR3 runs from the conserved cysteine through the conserved F or W. D genes are given only for firm matches. Some rows have no size entry. The others give once, few or many, or a class for an expanded clone.

few,TRBJ2-3,.,TRBV27,12,CASRRGEDTQYF,TGTGCCAGCAGGCGGGGAGAGGATACGCAGTATTTT
.,TRBJ2-3,.,TRBV5-6,13,CASSLASKYTQYF,TGTGCCAGCAGCTTGGCGTCCAAATATACGCAGTATTTT
.,TRBJ2-3,.,TRBV7-9,15,CASSLQRPGTDTQYF,TGTGCCAGCAGCTTACAACGACCGGGCACAGATACGCAGTATTTT
few,TRBJ2-3,.,TRBV6-1,16,CASSDGWGVSTDTQYF,TGTGCCAGCAGTGATGGTTGGGGGGTTAGCACAGATACGCAGTATTTT
few,TRBJ2-7,TRBD1,TRBV10-3,14,CAINPGQGSYEQYF,TGTGCCATCAATCCGGGACAGGGAAGCTACGAGCAGTACTTC
few,TRBJ2-7,.,TRBV21-1,14,CASSKAREGDEQYF,TGTGCCAGCAGCAAAGCCCGGGAAGGTGACGAGCAGTACTTC
few,TRBJ2-1,TRBD1,TRBV3-1,13,CASSPGQGRMYFF,TGTGCCAGCAGCCCGGGACAGGGGCGGATGTACTTCTTC
few,TRBJ2-5,.,TRBV20-1,14,CSARVAGKKETQYF,TGCAGTGCTAGAGTGGCAGGGAAAAAAGAGACCCAGTACTTC
.,TRBJ2-1,TRBD1,TRBV5-1,15,CASSLGQGMSLEQFF,TGCGCCAGCAGCTTGGGACAGGGGATGTCCCTAGAGCAGTTCTTC
few,TRBJ1-2,TRBD1,TRBV6-5,14,CASSYIDRAYGYTF,TGTGCCAGCAGTTACATCGACAGGGCCTATGGCTACACCTTC
few,TRBJ2-1,.,TRBV29-1,15,CSVAEGSWGYNEQFF,TGCAGCGTTGCGGAAGGGTCGTGGGGATACAATGAGCAGTTCTTC
.,TRBJ2-6,.,TRBV11-1,15,CASSGGPKASFVLTF,TGTGCCAGCAGCGGGGGGCCCAAAGCGTCCTTCGTCCTGACTTTC
few,TRBJ2-5,.,TRBV4-1,15,CASSQEKKGPETQYF,TGCGCCAGCAGCCAAGAAAAGAAAGGACCAGAGACCCAGTACTTC
.,TRBJ2-1,TRBD2,TRBV7-4,12,CASSSERGEQFF,TGTGCCAGCAGCTCCGAGCGGGGTGAGCAGTTCTTC